The clone carrying this T cell receptor beta chain was seen more than once but under ten times. This sample stems from a study of shared clonotypes between healthy human individuals. Data came from immunoSEQ multiplex PCR; TCRdb stores just in-frame clones and leaves some out. Of about a million clones listed, roughly 77% are singletons. The V gene lost 2 bases and the J gene lost 2 bases, with 9 bases spanning the gap. The CDR3 sequence is 14 residues long. Germline CDR1 MNHNY, CDR2 SVGAGI (reference sequence). The chain couples TRBV6-6 to TRBJ1-2, with D possibly being TRBD1 (5 bases). The sample consisted of memory CD4+ T cells from PBMCs. Subset here: CD45RA-negative fraction. The clonotype comes from a man aged 18 to 30 in good health. Some clones in this sample may be carry-over from other donors' samples. The CDR3 sequence: CASSYRGLNYGYTF. The DNA for the CDR3 is TGTGCCAGCAGTTACAGGGGATTGAACTATGGCTACACCTTC.